These T cell receptor beta chains were read from a single sample in a study of shared clonotypes between healthy human individuals. Clones were sequenced by immunoSEQ multiplex PCR, and TCRdb holds only the in-frame ones, with some missing. The sample yields millions of clones, about 92% seen once. Sequencing used naive CD8+ T cells from PBMCs. The receptors stem from a man aged 18 to 29 in good health. Some clones in this sample may be carry-over from other donors' samples. CDR3s include the opening cysteine and the closing phenylalanine or tryptophan. The D gene is left open where the match is weak. Clone size is given for some rows only: seen once, a few or many times, or a class if the clone is expanded.

d_call j_call clone_size v_call cdr3_aa cdr3_nt
- TRBJ1-5 - TRBV28 CASSLGTDSHQPQHF TGTGCCAGCAGTCTGGGTACGGACAGTCATCAGCCCCAGCATTTT
- TRBJ1-1 - TRBV7-9 CASSFSSGVPNTEAFF TGTGCCAGCAGCTTTTCATCAGGGGTACCGAACACTGAAGCTTTCTTT
- TRBJ2-6 - TRBV5-1 CASSPPTDSGANVLTF TGCGCCAGCAGCCCACCGACAGACTCTGGGGCCAACGTCCTGACTTTC
TRBD1 TRBJ2-7 - TRBV4-1 CASSQRQGPYEQYF TGCGCCAGCAGCCAGCGACAGGGCCCTTACGAGCAGTACTTC
TRBD1 TRBJ1-2 - TRBV29-1 CSVKGETGPNYGYTF TGCAGCGTTAAGGGGGAGACAGGGCCTAACTATGGCTACACCTTC
- TRBJ1-5 few TRBV28 CASSSPKPQHF TGTGCCAGCAGTTCCCCAAAGCCCCAGCATTTT
- TRBJ2-5 - TRBV28 CASSFLREGKETQYF TGTGCCAGCAGTTTCCTTAGAGAGGGAAAGGAGACCCAGTACTTC
- TRBJ1-5 - TRBV28 CASSSKGHGNQPQHF TGTGCCAGCAGTTCAAAGGGACATGGCAATCAGCCCCAGCATTTT
TRBD2 TRBJ2-2 - TRBV28 CASSPPRTTSWDTGELFF TGTGCCAGCTCTCCCCCCCGGACGACTAGCTGGGACACCGGGGAGCTGTTTTTT
TRBD1 TRBJ1-1 once TRBV6-6 CASGRQGSNTEAFF TGTGCCAGTGGAAGACAGGGTTCGAACACTGAAGCTTTCTTT
- TRBJ2-7 - TRBV27 CASSFGRSSYEQYF TGTGCCAGCAGTTTCGGACGGAGCTCCTACGAGCAGTACTTC
TRBD1 TRBJ2-7 - TRBV7-9 CASSLGTAYEQYF TGTGCCAGCAGCTTGGGGACAGCATACGAGCAGTACTTC
- TRBJ2-7 - TRBV5-8 CASTPQRPYEQYF TGTGCCAGCACGCCACAGCGTCCCTACGAGCAGTACTTC
- TRBJ1-4 once TRBV2 CASLMGLRGINEKLFF TGTGCCAGCCTCATGGGGCTCAGAGGAATTAATGAAAAACTGTTTTTT
- TRBJ1-1 - TRBV11-1 CASSLVSPPRGEAFF TGTGCCAGCAGCTTAGTATCCCCACCCCGCGGTGAAGCTTTCTTT
- TRBJ2-3 - TRBV4-2 CASSQERARDTQYF TGTGCCAGCAGCCAAGAGCGGGCCCGAGATACGCAGTATTTT
- TRBJ2-1 - TRBV9 CASSAHSYTSYNEQFF TGTGCCAGCAGCGCTCATTCTTACACCTCCTACAATGAGCAGTTCTTC
TRBD2 TRBJ2-7 once TRBV14 CASSQVPLTSGRVPGWEQYF TGTGCCAGCAGCCAAGTCCCACTGACTAGCGGGAGGGTCCCTGGGTGGGAGCAGTACTTC
TRBD1 TRBJ1-1 - TRBV5-6 CASSSRWTGDGTEAFF TGTGCCAGCAGCTCCCGTTGGACAGGGGATGGCACTGAAGCTTTCTTT
- TRBJ1-5 - TRBV28 CASSPQGYNQPQHF TGTGCCAGCAGTCCCCAGGGATACAATCAGCCCCAGCATTTT
- TRBJ2-1 - TRBV27 CASSFLGVNEQFF TGTGCCAGCAGTTTCCTTGGGGTGAATGAGCAGTTCTTC
TRBD1 TRBJ1-5 - TRBV27 CASSLSGQGGNQPQHF TGTGCCAGCAGTTTATCAGGGCAGGGGGGGAATCAGCCCCAGCATTTT
- TRBJ2-1 - TRBV29-1 CSVEWLASYNEQFF TGCAGCGTTGAATGGCTAGCATCTTACAATGAGCAGTTCTTC
TRBD2 TRBJ2-7 - TRBV7-8 CASSLGLAGDIGYEQYF TGTGCCAGCAGCTTAGGACTAGCGGGAGATATTGGATACGAGCAGTACTTC
- TRBJ2-1 - TRBV6-1 CASSIGQVLYNEQFF TGTGCCAGCTCAATCGGGCAGGTCCTCTACAATGAGCAGTTCTTC
- TRBJ2-1 - TRBV19 CASSIASGSYNEQFF TGTGCCAGTAGTATAGCAAGTGGCTCCTACAATGAGCAGTTCTTC
- TRBJ2-6 - TRBV4-1 CASSPPGASGANVLTF TGCGCCAGCAGCCCCCCTGGGGCATCTGGGGCCAACGTCCTGACTTTC
- TRBJ1-1 - TRBV9 CASSVALSLSGNTEAFF TGTGCCAGCAGCGTAGCTTTATCTCTTTCCGGGAACACTGAAGCTTTCTTT
- TRBJ2-7 - TRBV7-8 CASTSLLRVSYEQYF TGTGCCAGCACATCCCTATTGCGGGTCTCCTACGAGCAGTACTTC
TRBD2 TRBJ2-5 - TRBV25-1 CASSESQREALETQYF TGTGCCAGCAGTGAATCCCAGCGGGAGGCCTTGGAGACCCAGTACTTC
- TRBJ1-2 - TRBV4-3 CASSQDTSPYLGHGYTF TGCGCCAGCAGCCAAGATACGAGCCCATACTTGGGCCATGGCTACACCTTC
TRBD2 TRBJ2-1 - TRBV11-2 CASSLDGVAGDREQFF TGTGCCAGCAGCTTAGATGGAGTAGCGGGAGATCGAGAGCAGTTCTTC
- TRBJ1-2 - TRBV6-1 CASSEIRTSVGYTF TGTGCCAGCAGTGAAATAAGGACCTCCGTGGGCTACACCTTC
- TRBJ2-1 - TRBV19 CASSLGWQGKDEQFF TGTGCCAGTAGCCTGGGGTGGCAGGGTAAGGATGAGCAGTTCTTC
TRBD1 TRBJ1-5 - TRBV19 CASSPGTGNHMGQPQHF TGTGCCAGTAGTCCCGGGACAGGGAATCACATGGGTCAGCCCCAGCATTTT
- TRBJ2-7 - TRBV7-3 CASSFGGSPNEQYF TGTGCCAGCAGCTTTGGGGGGAGCCCCAACGAGCAGTACTTC
- TRBJ2-7 - TRBV6-1 CASSEVEGIYEQYF TGTGCCAGCAGTGAAGTGGAGGGGATCTACGAGCAGTACTTC
- TRBJ1-4 - TRBV4-1 CASSTVFGTIDEKLFF TGCGCCAGCAGTACCGTGTTCGGGACAATCGATGAAAAACTGTTTTTT
- TRBJ2-7 - TRBV7-9 CASSLMVLGSSYEQYF TGTGCCAGCAGCTTAATGGTTTTAGGGAGCTCCTACGAGCAGTACTTC
- TRBJ2-7 - TRBV4-1 CASSQDWDIYYEQYF TGCGCCAGCAGCCAAGATTGGGACATATACTACGAGCAGTACTTC